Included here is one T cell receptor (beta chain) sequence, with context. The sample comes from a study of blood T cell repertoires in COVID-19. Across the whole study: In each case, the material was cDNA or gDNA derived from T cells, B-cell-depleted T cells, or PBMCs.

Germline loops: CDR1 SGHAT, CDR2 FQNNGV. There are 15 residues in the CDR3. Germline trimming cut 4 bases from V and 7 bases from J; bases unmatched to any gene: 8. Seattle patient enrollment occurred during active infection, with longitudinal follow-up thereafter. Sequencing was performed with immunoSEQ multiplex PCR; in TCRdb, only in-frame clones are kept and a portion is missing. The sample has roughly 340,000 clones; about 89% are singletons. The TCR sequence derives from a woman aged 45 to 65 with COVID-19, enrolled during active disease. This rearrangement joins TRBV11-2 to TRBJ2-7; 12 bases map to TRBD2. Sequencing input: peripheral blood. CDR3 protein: CASSSLAGGPWEQYF. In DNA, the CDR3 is TGTGCCAGCAGCTCGCTAGCGGGAGGGCCGTGGGAGCAGTACTTC. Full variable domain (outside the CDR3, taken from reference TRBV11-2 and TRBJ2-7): EAGVAQSPRYKIIEKRQSVAFWCNPISGHATLYWYQQILGQGPKLLIQFQNNGVVDDSQLPKDRFSAERLKGVDSTLKIQPAKLEDSAVYLCASSSLAGGPWEQYFGPGTRLTVT.